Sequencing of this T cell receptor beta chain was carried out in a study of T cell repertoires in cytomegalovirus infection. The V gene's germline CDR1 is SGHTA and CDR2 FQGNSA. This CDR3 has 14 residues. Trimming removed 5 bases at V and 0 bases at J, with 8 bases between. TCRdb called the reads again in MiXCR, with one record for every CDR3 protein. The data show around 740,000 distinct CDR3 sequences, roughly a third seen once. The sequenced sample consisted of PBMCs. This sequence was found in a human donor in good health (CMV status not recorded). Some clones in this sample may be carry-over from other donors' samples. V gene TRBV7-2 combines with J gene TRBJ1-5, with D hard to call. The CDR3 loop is CASSTTDSNQPQHF. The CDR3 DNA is TGTGCCAGCAGCACTACAGATAGCAATCAGCCCCAGCATTTT. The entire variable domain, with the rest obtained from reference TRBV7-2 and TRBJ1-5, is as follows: GAGVSQSPSNKVTEKGKDVELRCDPISGHTALYWYRQSLGQGLEFLIYFQGNSAPDKSGLPSDRFSAERTGGSVSTLTIQRTQQEDSAVYLCASSTTDSNQPQHFGDGTRLSIL.